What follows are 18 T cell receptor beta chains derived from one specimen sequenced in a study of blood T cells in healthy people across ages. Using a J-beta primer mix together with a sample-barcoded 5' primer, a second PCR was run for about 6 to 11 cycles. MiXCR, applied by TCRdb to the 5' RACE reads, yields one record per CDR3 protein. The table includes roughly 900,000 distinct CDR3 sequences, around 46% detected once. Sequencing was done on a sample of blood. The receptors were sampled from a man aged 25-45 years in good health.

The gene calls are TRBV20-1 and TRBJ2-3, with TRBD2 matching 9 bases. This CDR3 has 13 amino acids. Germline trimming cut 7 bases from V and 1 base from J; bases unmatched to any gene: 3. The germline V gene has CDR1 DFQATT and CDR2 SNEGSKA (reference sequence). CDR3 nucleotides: TGCAGTGGGGGCGGGGGGGGCACAGATACGCAGTATTTT. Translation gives CSGGGGGTDTQYF.

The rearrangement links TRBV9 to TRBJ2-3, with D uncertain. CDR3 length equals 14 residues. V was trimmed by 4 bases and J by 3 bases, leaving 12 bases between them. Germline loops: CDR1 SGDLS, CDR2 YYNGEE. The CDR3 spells CASSPVVGTDTQYF. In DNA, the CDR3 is TGTGCCAGCAGCCCAGTAGTTGGAACAGATACGCAGTATTTT.

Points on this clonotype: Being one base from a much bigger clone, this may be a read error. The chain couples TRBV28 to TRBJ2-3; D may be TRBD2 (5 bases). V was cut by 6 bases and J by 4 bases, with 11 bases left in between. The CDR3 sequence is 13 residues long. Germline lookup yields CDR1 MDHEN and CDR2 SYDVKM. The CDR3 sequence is CASRDLSADTQYF. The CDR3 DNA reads TGTGCCAGCAGGGACTTAAGCGCAGATACGCAGTATTTT.

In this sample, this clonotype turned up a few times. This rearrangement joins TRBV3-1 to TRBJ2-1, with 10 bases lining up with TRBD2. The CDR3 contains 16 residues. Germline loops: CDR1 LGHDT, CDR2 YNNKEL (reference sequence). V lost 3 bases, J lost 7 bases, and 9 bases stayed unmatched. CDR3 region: CASSQGIAGGENEQFF. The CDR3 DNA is TGTGCCAGCAGCCAGGGTATAGCGGGGGGAGAAAATGAGCAGTTCTTC.

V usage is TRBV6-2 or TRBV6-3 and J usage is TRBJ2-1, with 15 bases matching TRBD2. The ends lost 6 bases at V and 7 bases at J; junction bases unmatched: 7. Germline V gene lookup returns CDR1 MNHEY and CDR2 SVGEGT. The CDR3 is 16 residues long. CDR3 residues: CASRDRTSGGANEQFF. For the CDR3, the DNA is TGTGCCAGCAGAGATAGGACTAGCGGGGGGGCAAATGAGCAGTTCTTC.

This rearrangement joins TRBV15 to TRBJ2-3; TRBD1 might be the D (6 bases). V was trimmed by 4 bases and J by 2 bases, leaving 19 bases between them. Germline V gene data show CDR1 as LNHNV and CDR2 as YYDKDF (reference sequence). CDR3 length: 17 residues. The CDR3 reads CATSTQGPVAYTDTQYF. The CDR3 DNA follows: TGTGCCACCAGCACCCAGGGGCCGGTCGCCTACACAGATACGCAGTATTTT.

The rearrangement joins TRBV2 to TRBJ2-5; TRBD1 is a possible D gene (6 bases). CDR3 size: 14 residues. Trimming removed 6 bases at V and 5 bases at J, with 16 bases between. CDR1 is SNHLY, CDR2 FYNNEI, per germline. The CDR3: CASRQTRQGETQYF. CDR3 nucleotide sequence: TGTGCCAGCAGGCAGACACGGCAGGGGGAGACCCAGTACTTC.

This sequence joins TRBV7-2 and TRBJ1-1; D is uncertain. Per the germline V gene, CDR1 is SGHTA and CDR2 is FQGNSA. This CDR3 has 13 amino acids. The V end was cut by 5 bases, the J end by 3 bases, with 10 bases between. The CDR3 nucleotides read TGTGCCAGCAGCGTAGTGTTGTACACTGAAGCTTTCTTT. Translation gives CASSVVLYTEAFF.

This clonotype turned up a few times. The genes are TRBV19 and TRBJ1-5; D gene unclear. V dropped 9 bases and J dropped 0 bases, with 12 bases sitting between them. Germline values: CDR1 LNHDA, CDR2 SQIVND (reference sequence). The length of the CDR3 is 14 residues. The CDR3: CASTMAPSNQPQHF. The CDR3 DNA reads TGTGCCAGCACCATGGCCCCTAGCAATCAGCCCCAGCATTTT.

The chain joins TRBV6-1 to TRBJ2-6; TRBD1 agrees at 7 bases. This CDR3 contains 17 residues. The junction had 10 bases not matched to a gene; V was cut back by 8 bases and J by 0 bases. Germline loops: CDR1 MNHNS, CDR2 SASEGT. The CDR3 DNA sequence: TGTGCCAGCGCCATGACAGGGACCGCCTCTGGGGCCAACGTCCTGACTTTC. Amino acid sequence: CASAMTGTASGANVLTF.

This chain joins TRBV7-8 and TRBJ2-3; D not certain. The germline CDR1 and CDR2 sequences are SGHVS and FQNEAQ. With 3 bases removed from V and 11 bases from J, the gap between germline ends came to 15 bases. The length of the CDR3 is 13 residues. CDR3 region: CASSFRVDSKQYF. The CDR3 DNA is TGTGCCAGCAGCTTCCGGGTCGACTCCAAGCAGTATTTT.

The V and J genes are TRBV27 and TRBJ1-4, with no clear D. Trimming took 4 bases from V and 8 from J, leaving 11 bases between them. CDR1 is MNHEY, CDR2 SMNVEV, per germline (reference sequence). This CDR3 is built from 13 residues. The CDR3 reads CASSYGVREKLFF. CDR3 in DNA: TGTGCCAGCAGTTACGGGGTTCGAGAAAAACTGTTTTTT.

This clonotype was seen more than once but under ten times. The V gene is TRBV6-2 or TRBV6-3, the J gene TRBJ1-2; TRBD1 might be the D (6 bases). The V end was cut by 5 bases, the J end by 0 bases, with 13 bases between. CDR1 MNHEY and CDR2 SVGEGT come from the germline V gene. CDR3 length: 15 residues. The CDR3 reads CASSRATGTNYGYTF. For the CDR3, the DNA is TGTGCCAGCAGTCGAGCGACAGGAACTAACTATGGCTACACCTTC.

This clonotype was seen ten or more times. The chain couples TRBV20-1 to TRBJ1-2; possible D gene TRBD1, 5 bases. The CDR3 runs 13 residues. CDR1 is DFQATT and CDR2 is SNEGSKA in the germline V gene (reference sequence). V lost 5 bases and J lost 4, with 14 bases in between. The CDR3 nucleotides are TGCAGTGCTGGAGCCCAGGGAGGCTATGGCTACACCTTC. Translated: CSAGAQGGYGYTF.

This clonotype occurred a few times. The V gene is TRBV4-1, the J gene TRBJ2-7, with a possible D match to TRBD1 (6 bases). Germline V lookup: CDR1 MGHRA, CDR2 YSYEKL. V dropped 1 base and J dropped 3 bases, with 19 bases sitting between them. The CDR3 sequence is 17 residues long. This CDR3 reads CASSQVTPRQVLYEQYF. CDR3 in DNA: TGCGCCAGCAGCCAAGTGACCCCAAGACAGGTGCTCTACGAGCAGTACTTC.

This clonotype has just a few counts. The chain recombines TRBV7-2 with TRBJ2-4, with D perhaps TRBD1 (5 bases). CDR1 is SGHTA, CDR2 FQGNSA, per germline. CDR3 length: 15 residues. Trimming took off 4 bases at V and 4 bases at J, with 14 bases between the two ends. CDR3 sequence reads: CASSSGQVGKNIQYF. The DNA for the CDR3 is TGTGCCAGCAGCTCAGGGCAGGTGGGGAAAAACATTCAGTACTTC.

CDR3 DNA: TGTGCCTGGGAAGGCTTCAATGAGCAGTTCTTC. It is translated as CAWEGFNEQFF. The V and J genes are TRBV30 and TRBJ2-1; no clear D gene. Per germline, CDR1 GTSNPN and CDR2 SVGIG (reference sequence). This CDR3 is 11 amino acids long. The V end was cut by 5 bases, the J end by 6 bases, with 8 bases between.

This CDR3 reads CASSSYREADTQYF. DNA for the CDR3: TGCGCCAGCAGCAGCTACAGGGAGGCAGATACGCAGTATTTT. The chain couples TRBV5-1 to TRBJ2-3; perhaps D is TRBD1 or TRBD2 (6 bases each). This CDR3 contains 14 residues. Between the trimmed V and J ends, which lost 4 bases and 4 bases, there was a span of 13 bases. Germline CDR1 and CDR2: SGHRS and YFSETQ.